This T cell receptor (beta chain) was captured in a study of cytomegalovirus exposure and HLA in healthy donors. Study-wide findings and caveats: About 87% or about 30% of the time was how often most TCR beta V segments were productive, according to an earlier analysis. Among TCR beta chains, those listed as cytomegalovirus-associated numbered about 150. TCR beta chains associated with HLA were, in a later analysis, more clonally expanded than equally common others.

With 60 Vbeta and 13 Jbeta primers, the PCR was carried out. Some clones are missing from TCRdb's copy, which holds only in-frame ones; the method was immunoSEQ multiplex PCR. Among roughly 130,000 clones listed, more than 60% were seen once. In regard to this clone: Its antigen is unidentified.

The length of the CDR3 is 14 residues. V shed 7 bases and J shed 0 bases, with 12 bases lying between them. CDR1 MDHEN and CDR2 SYDVKM come from the germline V gene. The sequencing sample was made of PBMCs. The sequence was collected from a woman in her 40s in good health and CMV-seropositive. The V call is TRBV28, the J call TRBJ1-2; D unresolved. Here the CDR3 DNA reads TGTGCCAGCACCGCCTCACTAGCTAACTATGGCTACACCTTC. Its translation is CASTASLANYGYTF.